The next 21 T cell receptor beta chains were all read from a single sample in a study of ipilimumab plus nivolumab after autologous stem cell transplantation. Measured with immunoSEQ multiplex PCR; TCRdb has only the in-frame clones, and not every one. The data hold around 5,700 clones, with 80% to 90% observed a single time. The source was PBMCs, collected in a trial of ipilimumab plus nivolumab as post-transplant consolidation. Source of these receptors: a female donor with multiple myeloma.

V usage is TRBV10-3 and J usage is TRBJ2-1, with 7 nucleotides matching TRBD2. Germline trimming cut 6 bases from V and 5 bases from J; bases unmatched to any gene: 13. Germline V gene sequence: CDR1 ENHRY, CDR2 SYGVKD. This CDR3 region has 16 residues. Here the CDR3 DNA reads TGTGCCATCAGGGCGAGCGGGGCGGGAATTAACAATGAGCAGTTCTTC. This translates into CAIRASGAGINNEQFF.

The chain links TRBV5-6 to TRBJ1-4; 8 bases line up with TRBD1. This CDR3 region has 16 residues. CDR1 is SGHDT, CDR2 YYEEEE, per germline. With 3 bases clipped from V and 5 bases from J, the junction kept 9 bases outside the gene matches. The CDR3 sequence is CASSSLGQGRNEKLFF. The CDR3 nucleotides read TGTGCCAGCAGCTCGTTAGGACAGGGAAGGAATGAAAAACTGTTTTTT.

V gene TRBV15 combines with J gene TRBJ2-6; D not certain. CDR3 length: 17 residues. V shed 1 base and J shed 0 bases, with 10 bases lying between them. CDR1 LNHNV and CDR2 YYDKDF come from the germline V gene (reference sequence). The CDR3 sequence: CATSRVRQLSGANVLTF. For the CDR3, the DNA is TGTGCCACCAGCAGAGTAAGGCAGCTCTCTGGGGCCAACGTCCTGACTTTC.

The V and J genes are TRBV5-1 and TRBJ2-3, with D tentatively TRBD1 (6 bases). The V end was cut by 3 bases, the J end by 4 bases, with 15 bases between. Looked up from germline, CDR1 is SGHRS and CDR2 is YFSETQ. The CDR3 contains 15 residues. CDR3 sequence: CASSWVGAAADTQYF. DNA of the CDR3: TGCGCCAGCAGCTGGGTGGGGGCGGCCGCAGATACGCAGTATTTT.

This chain joins TRBV5-4 and TRBJ2-4; TRBD2 aligns across 12 bases. V dropped 4 bases and J dropped 10; count of bases not matched to a gene: 21. Germline loops: CDR1 SGHNT, CDR2 YYREEE (reference sequence). The length of the CDR3 is 19 residues. CDR3 nucleotide sequence: TGTGCCAGCAGCCCAGGACAGGTCTCCCCGGGGCTAGCGGGGGGGATTCAGTACTTC. Protein product: CASSPGQVSPGLAGGIQYF.

The chain employs TRBV11-2 and TRBJ2-7, with a tentative D call TRBD2 (6 bases). The CDR3 is 16 amino acids. Germline-derived CDR1 and CDR2 are SGHAT and FQNNGV. Between the trimmed V and J ends, which lost 1 base and 7 bases, there was a span of 20 bases. The CDR3 DNA sequence: TGTGCCAGCAGCTTAGGGGCGGGGTACGGAGATGGTGAGCAGTACTTC. Protein: CASSLGAGYGDGEQYF.

The CDR3 region is CASQSKRTDTQYF. CDR3 nucleotides: TGTGCCTCCCAGTCGAAACGCACAGATACGCAGTATTTT. The chain couples TRBV6-1 to TRBJ2-3; no definite D call. The V and J ends lost 11 bases and 1 base respectively, with 13 bases between them. CDR1 and CDR2 from the germline V gene are MNHNS and SASEGT. The CDR3 has 13 residues.

This chain joins TRBV10-3 and TRBJ1-1; no firm D call. The CDR3 has 13 residues. Germline CDR1 and CDR2: ENHRY and SYGVKD. V lost 5 bases and J lost 5, with 12 bases in between. Here the CDR3 reads CAISLSGGTEAFF. The CDR3 nucleotides read TGTGCCATCAGTTTATCGGGAGGGACTGAAGCTTTCTTT.

The chain is built from TRBV7-9 and TRBJ2-7; D is unresolved. V was shortened by 8 bases and J by 2 bases, with 10 bases between the two germline ends. The germline gives CDR1 SEHNR, CDR2 FQNEAQ (reference sequence). The CDR3 totals 12 residues. The CDR3 is CASGYETYEQYF. CDR3 in DNA: TGTGCCAGCGGCTACGAAACCTACGAGCAGTACTTC.

On this clone: Relative to the germline gene, one junction end is altered; a read error may explain this. V is TRBV5-8 and J is TRBJ1-1, with 7 bases identical to TRBD1. The germline V gene encodes CDR1 SGHTS and CDR2 YDEGEE. The CDR3 loop spans 15 amino acids. CDR3 in DNA: TGTGCCAGAAGCTTGGGGACAGCAACCAACACTGAAGCTTTCTTT. Translating gives CARSLGTATNTEAFF.

A word on this clone: The conserved phenylalanine or tryptophan is not found at the CDR3 terminus, so this likely reflects a read error. The DNA is left out, because the CDR3 cannot be placed on it with certainty; the CDR3 is given as TCRdb lists it. The V call is TRBV1, the J call TRBJ2-7; the table's D call, TRBD1, was not checked against the DNA. TRBV1 corresponds to a pseudogene. The CDR3 is made up of 12 amino acids, end residues included. CDR3: CTSSQVRQGGEY.

The chain uses TRBV6-5 and TRBJ1-2; no clear D. Germline V gives CDR1 MNHEY, CDR2 SVGAGI. This CDR3 has 13 residues. Trimming cost V 0 bases and J 5 bases, with 7 bases left between them. The CDR3 region is CASSYSIGYGYTF. CDR3 DNA sequence: TGTGCCAGCAGTTACTCGATTGGGTATGGCTACACCTTC.

This chain links TRBV18 with TRBJ2-3; D is possibly TRBD2 (6 bases). Trimming removed 3 bases from V and 2 bases from J, with 15 bases in between. Germline lookup yields CDR1 KGHSH and CDR2 LQKENI. CDR3 length: 16 residues. In DNA, the CDR3 is TGTGCCAGCTCACCCCAATCCGGGGGAGTCACAGATACGCAGTATTTT. As protein: CASSPQSGGVTDTQYF.

The CDR3 sequence is CSHRISEGEAFF. The CDR3 nucleotides read TGCAGCCACCGAATCTCAGAGGGTGAAGCTTTCTTT. J is TRBJ1-1 and V is TRBV29-1; D is undetermined. V lost 8 bases and J 7 bases, leaving 17 bases between the germline ends. The CDR3 is made up of 12 amino acids. Germline CDR1 SQVTM, CDR2 ANQGSEA.

The chain uses TRBV28 and TRBJ2-7; D is ambiguous. The germline V and J ends were trimmed by 8 bases and 1 base, with 15 bases remaining between them. The CDR3 totals 14 residues. The germline V gene encodes CDR1 MDHEN and CDR2 SYDVKM. This CDR3 reads CASSLPAGSYEQYF. Written as DNA, the CDR3 is TGTGCCAGCTCACTACCAGCAGGATCCTACGAGCAGTACTTC.

The V gene is TRBV7-2, the J gene TRBJ2-2; D is possibly TRBD2 (6 bases). The CDR3 consists of 16 residues. Germline CDR1 is SGHTA and CDR2 is FQGNSA. Trimming cost V 0 bases and J 0 bases, with 8 bases left between them. CDR3: CASSLAGLANTGELFF. CDR3 sequence (DNA): TGTGCCAGCAGCTTAGCGGGACTCGCGAACACCGGGGAGCTGTTTTTT.

The chain is built from TRBV7-2 and TRBJ1-5; D perhaps matches TRBD1 (5 bases). CDR1 and CDR2 (germline): SGHTA, FQGNSA. The CDR3 loop spans 14 amino acids. V was shortened by 5 bases and J by 7 bases, with 15 bases between the two germline ends. CDR3 DNA sequence: TGTGCCAGCAGCCAACAACCGGGACCCCAGCCCCAGCATTTT. Its translation: CASSQQPGPQPQHF.

The chain has TRBV10-1 and TRBJ2-3; perhaps TRBD2 as D (5 bases). The CDR3 contains 15 residues. Trimming took 0 bases from V and 1 from J, leaving 8 bases between them. The V gene's germline CDR1 is WNHNN and CDR2 SYGVQD (reference sequence). The CDR3 coding sequence is TGCGCCAGCAGTGAGTCTAGCGTAGGCACAGATACGCAGTATTTT. Amino acid sequence: CASSESSVGTDTQYF.

The chain carries TRBV21-1 and TRBJ2-7; the table's D call of TRBD1 was not tested on the DNA. TRBV21-1 is annotated as a pseudogene. The CDR3 sequence is 13 residues long. Here the CDR3 reads CASIPTELYEQYF. The CDR3 bases are TGTGCCAGCATCCCGACAGAGCTCTACGAGCAGTACTTC.

This chain joins TRBV28 and TRBJ1-2; 8 bases are shared with TRBD1. V was clipped by 4 bases and J by 4 bases; unmatched bases: 8. CDR1 is MDHEN, CDR2 SYDVKM, per germline. The CDR3 length is 15 residues. For the CDR3, the DNA is TGTGCCAGCAGTTCCTCAGGGGGCGCAAGCTATGGCTACACCTTC. Translating gives CASSSSGGASYGYTF.

V gene TRBV27 combines with J gene TRBJ1-2; maybe TRBD1 (5 bases). V lost 2 bases and J lost 5, with 12 bases in between. The CDR3 extends over 14 amino acids. CDR1 and CDR2 (germline): MNHEY, SMNVEV (reference sequence). The CDR3 spells CASSLKGSGYGYTF. In DNA, the CDR3 is TGTGCCAGCAGTTTAAAAGGTTCAGGGTATGGCTACACCTTC.